What follows describes a single TCR beta chain. In TCRdb, the RT-PCR reads were re-called with MiXCR into one record per CDR3 protein. The table records about 700,000 distinct CDR3 sequences, approximately 14% of them present only once. Trimming pared 7 bases from V and 7 bases from J, leaving 16 bases between. Germline V gene sequence: CDR1 MNHNS, CDR2 SASEGT. The CDR3 spans 13 residues. The source is a female donor in good health, serving as a healthy control. Material: memory CD4+ T cells from blood. The rearrangement uses TRBV6-1 and TRBJ1-1; the D gene is possibly TRBD1 (5 bases). The CDR3 nucleotides are TGTGCCAGCACCGGGACTGCTGGCCGTGAAGCTTTCTTT. Translated, it gives CASTGTAGREAFF.